This note documents a single TCR beta chain sequence. There is no known antigen for this receptor. Base qualities are missing; no much larger clone stands one base away. The germline V gene (reference sequence) sets CDR1 to MNHEY and CDR2 to SMNVEV. Inclusive of the bounding cysteine and phenylalanine, the CDR3 is 13 residues long. This entry keeps only the CDR3 DNA: 39 bases, framed from base 1. V and J are truncated by 8 bases and 5 bases respectively, leaving an intervening sequence of 12 bases. Participants in the prospective study were enrolled through a virtual design, were aged 18 to 89 years, and lived in about 25 United States geographic areas. To assign participants to cohorts, the prospective study relied on clinical history that participants themselves reported in a screening survey and a study questionnaire. For ImmuneRACE Cohort 3, a participant was defined as recovered based on two consecutive negative NP/OP PCR tests, clearance by a healthcare professional, or resolution of symptoms. Mobile phlebotomists in the prospective study collected whole blood, serum and a nasopharyngeal or oropharyngeal swab from every participant. Additional blood draws and questionnaires over an approximately 2-month period could optionally be provided by prospective study participants. Before DNA extraction, prospective study blood samples were shipped either frozen or at room temperature.

The data stem from a study of blood T cell repertoires in COVID-19 (dated by TCRdb to the early 2020s). Describing the broader study: Samples from collaborators originated in the United States, Italy and Spain and spanned both the acute and convalescent phases of COVID-19. The repertoires were made available in a free public database intended to serve as a resource for research on the immune response to SARS-CoV-2. The samples were drawn from two sources: the first 160 participants of the ongoing ImmuneRACE study, and 1,000 to 1,500 subjects contributed by 6 global collaborators. Deeply sampled blood TCRbeta repertoires from subjects exposed to, actively infected with, or recovered from COVID-19 were included in the dataset. The material from the prospective study consisted of cDNA or gDNA derived from T cells, B-cell-depleted T cells, or PBMCs. Where available, HLA class I and class II types were obtained from metadata supplied by the sample provider rather than from assay-based typing. Sample metadata almost always included a de-identified subject ID, COVID-19 status, age in years and sex.

General conclusions and limits of the study: The amount of clinical and demographic metadata varied by source and participant and was provided uncurated.

The immunoSEQ Assay, a bias-controlled multiplex PCR, was used to amplify TCRbeta CDR3 regions from genomic DNA. Under the source paper's analysis protocol: Within the assay, amplification of reference gene primers was used to estimate how many nucleated cells each sample contained. Sequence reads were collapsed and filtered to measure the absolute abundance of every unique TCRbeta CDR3 rearrangement. Productive Simpson clonality was computed per sample as the square root of Simpson's diversity index over productive rearrangements. As stored in TCRdb, this immuneACCESS dataset retains in-frame rearrangements with V and J assigned. A fraction of the clones does not appear; measured against another copy, unresolved V genes explain less than half of the discrepancy, and the remainder lacks a known reason. The DNA gave D and trimming, while V, J and clone size come from that table. Within this sample are hundreds of thousands of clones, with roughly nine tenths of them counted one time only. Around 7.9% of the sample is held by the ten biggest clonotypes.

The clonotype originates from a woman in her sixties or seventies who had recovered from COVID-19. The sequenced sample consisted of PBMCs or T cells enriched from blood (not recorded which). The chain links TRBV27 with TRBJ2-2, and the D gene may be TRBD1, 6 bases matching. DNA sequence: TGTGCCAGCTCAATACAGGGAACCGGGGAGCTGTTTTTT. This gives the protein CASSIQGTGELFF.